This T cell receptor (beta chain) comes out of a study of blood T cell repertoires in COVID-19. The data were produced by immunoSEQ multiplex PCR, yet TCRdb's version contains in-frame clones alone and is incomplete. The sample gives a few hundred thousand clones, 75% to 90% of which show up once; approximately 5% is in the top ten. Trimming removed 2 bases from V and 5 bases from J, with 9 bases in between. Per germline, CDR1 SGHDN and CDR2 FVKESK. The CDR3 contains 13 residues. The TCR originated in a human donor in a cohort sampled during active COVID-19. The gene calls are TRBV14 and TRBJ2-5; D remains ambiguous. The material sequenced was peripheral blood. CDR3 amino acids: CASSQYRRETQYF. CDR3 in DNA: TGTGCCAGCAGCCAATACCGGCGGGAGACCCAGTACTTC. Combining the CDR3 with reference TRBV14 and TRBJ2-5 gives the whole variable domain EAGVTQFPSHSVIEKGQTVTLRCDPISGHDNLYWYRRVMGKEIKFLLHFVKESKQDESGMPNNRFLAERTGGTYSTLKVQPAELEDSGVYFCASSQYRRETQYFGPGTRLLVL.